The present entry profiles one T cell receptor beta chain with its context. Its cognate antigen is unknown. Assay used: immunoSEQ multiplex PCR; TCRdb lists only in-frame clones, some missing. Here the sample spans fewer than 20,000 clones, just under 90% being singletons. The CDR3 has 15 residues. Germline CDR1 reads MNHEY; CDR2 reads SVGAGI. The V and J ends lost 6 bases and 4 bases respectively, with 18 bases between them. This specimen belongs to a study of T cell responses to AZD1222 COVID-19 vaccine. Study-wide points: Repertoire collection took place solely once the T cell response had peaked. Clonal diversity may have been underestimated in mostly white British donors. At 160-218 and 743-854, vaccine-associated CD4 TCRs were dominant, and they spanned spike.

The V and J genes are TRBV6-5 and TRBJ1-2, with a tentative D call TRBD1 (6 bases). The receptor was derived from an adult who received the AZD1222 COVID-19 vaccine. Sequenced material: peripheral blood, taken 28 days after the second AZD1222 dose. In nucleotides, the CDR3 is TGTGCCAGCAGACGACAGGCCAATGCAATCTATGGCTACACCTTC. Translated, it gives CASRRQANAIYGYTF.